The sequence of this T cell receptor beta chain was determined in a study of T cells after yellow fever vaccination (dated by TCRdb to between 2017 and 2020). As for the study more broadly: Libraries from fractions with low cell numbers were prepared with the SMART-Seq v4 Ultra Low Input RNA kit. Blood samples were taken at several timepoints before and after primary and secondary immunization, and bulk PBMC replicates and cell subsets were isolated. The cohort comprised two healthy male donors, one aged 18 to 29 and one aged 30 to 39 years. Bulk TCR alpha and beta repertoires were sequenced longitudinally to track T-cell clones before and after primary and booster YFV17D yellow fever vaccination.

Paper-wide results and their limitations: Most clones expanded after primary vaccination were re-detected after the booster (around 96% of CD4 and about 88% of CD8), suggesting broad memory maintenance. A small fraction of clonotypes appeared in both the CD4 and CD8 compartments, likely as a result of convergent recombination. The secondary T-cell response was weaker than the primary response but faster, peaking on day 5 instead of day 15. FACS-sorted repertoires could contain abundant contaminating clonotypes from the bulk population, so computational filtering was required. The study included only a couple of donors, which limits how far the findings can be generalized.

The intended sense of this specimen's treatment or condition label: live attenuated yellow fever vaccine strain. PBMCs were isolated from peripheral blood using a standard Ficoll-Paque protocol. Dynabeads CD4 and CD8 positive selection kits were used to isolate CD4 and CD8 T-cell fractions. TriZol was used to extract RNA from bulk PBMCs, CD4 and CD8 fractions, and dextramer-positive and dextramer-negative fractions. This clonotype was observed at least ten times. What antigen it recognizes has not been identified. Base-call qualities are not available, and no considerably larger clone is one nucleotide away. TCR cDNA was synthesized by 5'RACE template switching, which introduced a universal primer site and unique molecular identifiers. Priming for cDNA synthesis came from both the TCR alpha and TCR beta constant segments. Libraries were amplified in two PCR steps, with sample barcodes and sequencing adapters added in the second step. Sequencing of libraries was performed on Illumina HiSeq 2500 (2x100 bp) or NovaSeq (2x150 bp). In the authors' own workflow: MIGEC was used to demultiplex reads and collapse the reads into UMI consensus sequences, and MiXCR was used for V(D)J alignment. Using edgeR on replicate PBMC samples, clonotypes were called vaccine-responding if FDR was below 0.01 and the log2 fold change was above 5 up to day 15. Bulk clonotypes were assigned CD4 or CD8 identity according to which sequenced CD4 or CD8 repertoire held them at higher abundance. TCRdb handled the public reads itself, with Q25 trimming in fastp and clone calling in MiXCR, and kept productive beta chains. Entries that share a CDR3 protein sequence are merged under the most common genes and DNA. The V and J calls come from TCRdb's annotation, not from the publication. The sample records approximately 110,000 distinct CDR3 sequences, 7.4% of which are singletons. The biggest ten clones account for around 2.3% of the sample.

The specimen comprised CD4+ T cells sorted from PBMCs, sampled more than 8 days after the first yellow fever vaccination. The TCR comes from a man younger than 30 who received the YFV17D yellow fever vaccine.

The DNA sequence reads TGCAGCGTTGAAATGGGCGGGGGCGCCTACAATGAGCAGTTCTTC. This gives the protein CSVEMGGGAYNEQFF. Recombination connected TRBV29-1 to TRBJ2-1; possibly the D gene is TRBD2, per 7 matching bases. The CDR3, cysteine through phenylalanine, is 15 amino acids long. Only the CDR3 DNA stays, 45 bases, in frame from base 1. In the germline V gene, CDR1 corresponds to SQVTM and CDR2 to ANQGSEA. V is cut by 2 bases and J by 2 bases, and the space between the germline ends is 13 bases.